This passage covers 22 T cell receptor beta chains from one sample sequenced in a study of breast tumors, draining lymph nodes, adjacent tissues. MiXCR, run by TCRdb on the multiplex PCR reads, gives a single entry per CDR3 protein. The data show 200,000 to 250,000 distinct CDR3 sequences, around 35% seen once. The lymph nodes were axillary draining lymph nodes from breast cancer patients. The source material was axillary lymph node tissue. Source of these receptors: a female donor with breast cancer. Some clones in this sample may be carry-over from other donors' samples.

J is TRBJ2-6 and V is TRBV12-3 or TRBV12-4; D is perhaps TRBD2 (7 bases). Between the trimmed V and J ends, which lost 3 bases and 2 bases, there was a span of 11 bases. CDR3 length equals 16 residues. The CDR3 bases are TGTGCCAGCAGTTTCGCGGGGGCACCTGGGGCCAACGTCCTGACTTTC. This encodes CASSFAGAPGANVLTF.

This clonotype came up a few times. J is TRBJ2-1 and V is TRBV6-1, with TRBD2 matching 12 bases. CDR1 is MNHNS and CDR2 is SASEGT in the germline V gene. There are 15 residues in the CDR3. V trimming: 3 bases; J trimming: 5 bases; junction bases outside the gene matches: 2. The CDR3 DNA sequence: TGTGCCAGCAGTGATGGACTAGCGGGGAACAATGAGCAGTTCTTC. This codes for CASSDGLAGNNEQFF.

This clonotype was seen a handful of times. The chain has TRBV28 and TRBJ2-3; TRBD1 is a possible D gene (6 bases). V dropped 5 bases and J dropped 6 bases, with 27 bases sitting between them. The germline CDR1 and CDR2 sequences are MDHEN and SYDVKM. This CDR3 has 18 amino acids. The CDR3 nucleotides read TGTGCCAGCAGTCCCATTGGAGCTGACACAGGGATGGAGGATACGCAGTATTTT. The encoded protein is CASSPIGADTGMEDTQYF.

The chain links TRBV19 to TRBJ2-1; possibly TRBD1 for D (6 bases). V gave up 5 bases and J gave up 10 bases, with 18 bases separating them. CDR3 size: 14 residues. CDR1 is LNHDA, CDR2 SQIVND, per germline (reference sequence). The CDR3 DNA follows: TGTGCCAGTAGTGACAACCCTCAGACAGGCGAGCAGTTCTTC. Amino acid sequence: CASSDNPQTGEQFF.

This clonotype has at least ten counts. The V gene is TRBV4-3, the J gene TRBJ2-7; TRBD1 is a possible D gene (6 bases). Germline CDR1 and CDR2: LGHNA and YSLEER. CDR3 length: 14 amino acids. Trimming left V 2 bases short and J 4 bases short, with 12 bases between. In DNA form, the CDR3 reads TGCGCCAGCAGCCAAAACTCGAGGGGGTACGAGCAGTACTTC. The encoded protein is CASSQNSRGYEQYF.

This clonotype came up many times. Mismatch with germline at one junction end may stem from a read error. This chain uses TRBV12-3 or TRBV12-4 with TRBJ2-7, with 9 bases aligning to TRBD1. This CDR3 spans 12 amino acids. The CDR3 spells CASSPTGTGKHF. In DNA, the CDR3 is TGTGCCAGCAGTCCTACCGGGACAGGGAAACACTTC.

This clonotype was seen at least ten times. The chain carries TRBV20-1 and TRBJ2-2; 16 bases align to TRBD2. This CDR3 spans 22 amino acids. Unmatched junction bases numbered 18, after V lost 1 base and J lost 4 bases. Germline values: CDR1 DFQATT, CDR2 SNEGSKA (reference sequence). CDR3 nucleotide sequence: TGCAGTGCTAGAGGGTGGACAGGGGGGACTAGCGGGGGGGCCGCGAGCACCGGGGAGCTGTTTTTT. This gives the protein CSARGWTGGTSGGAASTGELFF.

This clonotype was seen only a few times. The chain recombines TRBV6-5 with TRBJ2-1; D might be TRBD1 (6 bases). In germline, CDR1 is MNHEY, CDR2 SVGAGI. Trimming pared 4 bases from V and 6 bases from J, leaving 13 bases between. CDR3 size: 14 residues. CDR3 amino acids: CASSFQGWRNEQFF. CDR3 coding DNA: TGTGCCAGCAGTTTTCAGGGGTGGCGCAATGAGCAGTTCTTC.

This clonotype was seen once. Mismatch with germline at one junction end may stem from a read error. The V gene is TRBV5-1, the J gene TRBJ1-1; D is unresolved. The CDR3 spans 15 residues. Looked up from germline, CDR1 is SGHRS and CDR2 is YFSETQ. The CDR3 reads CASSLETDSYTEAVF. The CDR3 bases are TGCGCCAGCAGCTTGGAAACAGACTCGTACACTGAAGCTGTCTTT.

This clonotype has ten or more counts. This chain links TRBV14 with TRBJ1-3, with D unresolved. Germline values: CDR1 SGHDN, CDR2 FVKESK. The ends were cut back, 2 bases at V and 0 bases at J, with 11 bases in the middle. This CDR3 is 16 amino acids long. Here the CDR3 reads CASSQNTGGSGNTIYF. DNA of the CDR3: TGTGCCAGCAGCCAAAACACCGGCGGCTCTGGAAACACCATATATTTT.

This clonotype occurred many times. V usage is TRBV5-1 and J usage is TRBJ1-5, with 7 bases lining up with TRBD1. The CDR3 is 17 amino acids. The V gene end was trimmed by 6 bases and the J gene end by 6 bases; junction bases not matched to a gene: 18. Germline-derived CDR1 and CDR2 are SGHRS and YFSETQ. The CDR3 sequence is CASKEYLQGLVSQPQHF. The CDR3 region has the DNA TGCGCCAGCAAGGAATACCTACAGGGGCTCGTCAGTCAGCCCCAGCATTTT.

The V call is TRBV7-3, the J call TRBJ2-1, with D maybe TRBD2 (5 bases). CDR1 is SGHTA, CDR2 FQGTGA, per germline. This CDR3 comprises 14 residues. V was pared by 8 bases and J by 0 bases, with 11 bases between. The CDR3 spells CASGIALSYNEQFF. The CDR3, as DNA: TGTGCCAGCGGAATAGCGCTCTCCTACAATGAGCAGTTCTTC.

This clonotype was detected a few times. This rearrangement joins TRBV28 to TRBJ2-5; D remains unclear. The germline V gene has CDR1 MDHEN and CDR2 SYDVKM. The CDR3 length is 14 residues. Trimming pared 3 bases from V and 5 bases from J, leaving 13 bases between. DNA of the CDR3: TGTGCCAGCAGTTTTATTGATCAAGGGGAGACCCAGTACTTC. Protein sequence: CASSFIDQGETQYF.

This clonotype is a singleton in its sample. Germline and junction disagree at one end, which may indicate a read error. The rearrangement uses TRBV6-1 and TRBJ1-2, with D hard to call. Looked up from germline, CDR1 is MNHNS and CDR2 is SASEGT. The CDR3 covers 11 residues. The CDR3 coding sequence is TGTGCCAGCAGCGGGTCCTATGGCCACACCTTC. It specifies CASSGSYGHTF.

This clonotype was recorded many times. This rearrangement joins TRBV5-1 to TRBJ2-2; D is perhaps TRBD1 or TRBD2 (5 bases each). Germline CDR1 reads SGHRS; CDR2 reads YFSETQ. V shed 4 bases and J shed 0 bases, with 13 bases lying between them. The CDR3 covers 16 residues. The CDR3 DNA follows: TGCGCCAGCAGCGGGGTGGGGACCCCGAACACCGGGGAGCTGTTTTTT. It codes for CASSGVGTPNTGELFF.

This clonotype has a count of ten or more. The CDR3 protein is CSARERNGNQPQHF. Here the CDR3 DNA reads TGCAGTGCTAGAGAGCGTAATGGAAATCAGCCCCAGCATTTT. J is TRBJ1-5 and V is TRBV20-1; D not resolved. CDR3 length: 14 residues. V was trimmed by 0 bases and J by 4 bases, leaving 10 bases between them. Per germline, CDR1 DFQATT and CDR2 SNEGSKA (reference sequence).

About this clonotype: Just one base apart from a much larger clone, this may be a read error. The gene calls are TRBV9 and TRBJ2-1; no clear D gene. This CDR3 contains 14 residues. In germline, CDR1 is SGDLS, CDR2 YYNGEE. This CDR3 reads CASSPEDGRNEQSF. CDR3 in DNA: TGTGCCAGCAGCCCAGAGGACGGAAGAAATGAGCAGTCCTTC.

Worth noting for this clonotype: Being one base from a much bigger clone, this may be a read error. The CDR3 region has the DNA TGCGCCAGCAGCTTGAAGAGAGGGTCGGGGGTCGGGACCGGGGAGCTGTTTTTT. As protein: CASSLKRGSGVGTGELFF. V is TRBV5-1 and J is TRBJ2-2; perhaps TRBD2 as D (6 bases). This CDR3 region has 18 residues. V lost 1 base, J lost 5 bases, and 21 bases lay in between. The germline V gene has CDR1 SGHRS and CDR2 YFSETQ.

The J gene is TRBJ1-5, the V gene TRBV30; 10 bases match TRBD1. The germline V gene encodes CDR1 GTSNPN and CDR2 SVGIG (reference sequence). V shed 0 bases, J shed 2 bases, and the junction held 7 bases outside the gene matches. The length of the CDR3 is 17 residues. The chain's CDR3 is CAWSVRDRGLGNQPQHF. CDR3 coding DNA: TGTGCCTGGAGTGTACGAGACAGGGGGCTAGGCAATCAGCCCCAGCATTTT.

Written as DNA, the CDR3 is TGCAGTGCTGACCGGACAGGGGGTAATTCACCCCTCCACTTT. Translated, it gives CSADRTGGNSPLHF. The J gene is TRBJ1-6, the V gene TRBV20-1; 10 positions agree with TRBD1. This CDR3 region has 14 residues. Per the germline V gene, CDR1 is DFQATT and CDR2 is SNEGSKA (reference sequence). Trimming removed 5 bases from V and 6 bases from J; junction bases left unmatched: 4.

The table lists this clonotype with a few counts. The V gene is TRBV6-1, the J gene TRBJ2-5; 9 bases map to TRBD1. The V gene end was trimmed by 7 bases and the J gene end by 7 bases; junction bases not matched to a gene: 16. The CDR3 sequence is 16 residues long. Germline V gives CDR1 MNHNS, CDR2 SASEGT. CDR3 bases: TGTGCCAGCACCCATACCGGGACAGGGACCTACCGGACCCAGTACTTC. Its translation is CASTHTGTGTYRTQYF.

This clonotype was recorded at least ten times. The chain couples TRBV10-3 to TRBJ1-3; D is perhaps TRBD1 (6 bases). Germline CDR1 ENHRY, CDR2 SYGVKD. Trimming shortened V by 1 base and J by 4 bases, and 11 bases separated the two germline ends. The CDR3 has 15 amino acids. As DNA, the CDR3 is TGTGCCATCAGTGAGTGGCGGGACAAGGGAAACACCATATATTTT. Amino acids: CAISEWRDKGNTIYF.